Listed below are T cell receptor beta chains from one sample, sequenced in a study of T cell clones after liver transplantation. Clones were sequenced by immunoSEQ multiplex PCR, and TCRdb holds only the in-frame ones, with some missing. This sample has fewer than 110,000 clones, with 80% to 90% found just once. The sample here was CD4+ T cells from blood, taken approximately 50 months after liver transplant. The receptors come from a human patient who received a liver transplant. The graft donor may be the source of some T cells. Both conserved end residues are part of each CDR3. The order of the fields is clone size, V gene, J gene, D gene, CDR3 protein, CDR3 DNA. The D gene is left open where the match is weak. Clone size is given for some rows only: seen once, a few or many times, or a class if the clone is expanded.

-	TRBV5-1	TRBJ2-7	TRBD1	CASSLGTGGGIVYEQYF	TGCGCCAGCAGCTTGGGGACAGGGGGCGGCATCGTATACGAGCAGTACTTC
-	TRBV2	TRBJ2-1	-	CASRLTWDEQFF	TGTGCCAGCAGATTGACGTGGGATGAGCAGTTCTTC
few	TRBV7-3	TRBJ2-2	TRBD1	CASSLRTGGGNTGELFF	TGTGCCAGCAGCTTAAGGACAGGGGGCGGGAACACCGGGGAGCTGTTTTTT
once	TRBV6-1	TRBJ2-7	-	CASSERETGTRSYEQYF	TGTGCCAGCAGTGAAAGGGAGACCGGGACACGCTCCTACGAGCAGTACTTC
few	TRBV7-9	TRBJ2-7	-	CASSLASGNYEQYF	TGTGCCAGCAGCTTGGCCTCCGGGAATTACGAGCAGTACTTC
-	TRBV7-9	TRBJ2-1	-	CASSLPGQSRFF	TGTGCCAGCAGCTTACCCGGACAGAGCAGGTTCTTC
once	TRBV14	TRBJ1-3	-	CASSPLRSGSGNTIYF	TGTGCCAGCAGCCCCCTGCGTTCCGGGTCAGGAAACACCATATATTTT
-	TRBV5-4	TRBJ2-6	-	CASSSPPGAGANVLTF	TGTGCCAGCAGCTCCCCCCCAGGAGCTGGGGCCAACGTCCTGACTTTC
-	TRBV19	TRBJ2-5	TRBD1	CASSLDRGRGETQYF	TGTGCCAGTAGCCTGGACAGGGGGCGCGGAGAGACCCAGTACTTC
-	TRBV12-5	TRBJ2-2	-	CASGSSFSGYTGELFF	TGTGCTAGTGGTTCGTCCTTTAGTGGGTACACCGGGGAGCTGTTTTTT
-	TRBV6-4	TRBJ2-7	-	CASSLEAGVIYEQYF	TGTGCCAGCAGCTTGGAAGCCGGGGTGATCTACGAGCAGTACTTC
once	TRBV18	TRBJ2-7	TRBD1	CASSTGGPWYEQYF	TGTGCCAGCTCAACAGGGGGCCCTTGGTACGAGCAGTACTTC
once	TRBV6-5	TRBJ1-1	TRBD1	CASSRAGGGTEAFF	TGTGCCAGCAGTCGAGCAGGGGGTGGGACTGAAGCTTTCTTT
-	TRBV7-9	TRBJ2-1	-	CASSSDLDSYNEQFF	TGTGCCAGCAGCTCGGACCTCGACTCCTACAATGAGCAGTTCTTC
once	TRBV7-3	TRBJ2-1	TRBD2	CASRMDSGREGEQFF	TGTGCCAGCCGCATGGATAGCGGGAGGGAGGGTGAGCAGTTCTTC
-	TRBV11-3	TRBJ2-3	-	CASSSGVGDTQYF	TGTGCCAGCAGTTCAGGGGTAGGAGATACGCAGTATTTT
-	TRBV5-8	TRBJ2-1	TRBD2	CASTRLRGVKNEQFF	TGTGCCAGCACCCGCCTGCGGGGGGTGAAAAATGAGCAGTTCTTC
-	TRBV7-7	TRBJ1-3	TRBD1	CASTPRDSSGNTIYF	TGTGCCAGCACCCCCCGGGACAGCTCTGGAAACACCATATATTTT
-	TRBV5-4	TRBJ1-1	-	CASSLPSPGGDTEAFF	TGTGCCAGCAGCCTTCCATCACCAGGAGGGGACACTGAAGCTTTCTTT
-	TRBV9	TRBJ1-3	-	CASSVSSGASGNTIYF	TGTGCCAGCAGCGTATCCTCAGGCGCCTCTGGAAACACCATATATTTT
-	TRBV9	TRBJ1-3	TRBD1	CASSQRQGQRNTIYF	TGTGCCAGCAGCCAACGACAGGGGCAAAGAAACACCATATATTTT
-	TRBV29-1	TRBJ1-2	TRBD1	CSVAKQGAAGYTF	TGCAGCGTCGCTAAACAGGGGGCGGCTGGCTACACCTTC
-	TRBV29-1	TRBJ1-5	-	CSVAWRGTRSNSNQPQHF	TGCAGCGTTGCTTGGAGGGGAACCAGATCCAATAGCAATCAGCCCCAGCATTTT
-	TRBV2	TRBJ2-7	-	CASTINRSPYEQYF	TGTGCCAGCACCATAAACAGGAGTCCCTACGAGCAGTACTTC
-	TRBV18	TRBJ1-5	TRBD1	CASSPWTGIENQPQHF	TGTGCCAGCTCACCCTGGACAGGGATTGAGAATCAGCCCCAGCATTTT
-	TRBV2	TRBJ1-1	-	CASTARGAMNTEAFF	TGTGCCAGCACCGCCCGGGGGGCGATGAACACTGAAGCTTTCTTT
few	TRBV2	TRBJ1-1	-	CASLRMNTEAFF	TGTGCCAGCTTAAGGATGAACACTGAAGCTTTCTTT
-	TRBV7-3	TRBJ1-1	-	CASSLAGSMNTEAFF	TGTGCCAGCAGCTTAGCAGGGAGCATGAACACTGAAGCTTTCTTT
-	TRBV7-9	TRBJ2-3	TRBD2	CASSPGRVENTQYF	TGTGCCAGCAGTCCGGGGAGGGTGGAAAATACGCAGTATTTT
-	TRBV28	TRBJ2-1	-	CASDPLVSSYNEQFF	TGTGCCAGCGATCCTCTAGTAAGCTCCTACAATGAGCAGTTCTTC
-	TRBV7-9	TRBJ1-5	-	CASSLWDSNQPQHF	TGTGCCAGCAGCTTGTGGGACAGCAATCAGCCCCAGCATTTT
-	TRBV4-2	TRBJ1-5	-	CASSQGTGSNQPQHF	TGTGCCAGCAGCCAGGGGACGGGAAGCAATCAGCCCCAGCATTTT
-	TRBV29-1	TRBJ1-1	-	CSADRGTEAFF	TGCAGCGCCGACCGGGGGACTGAAGCTTTCTTT
-	TRBV5-1	TRBJ1-4	TRBD1	CASSLAGRGDEKLFF	TGCGCCAGCAGCTTGGCTGGCAGGGGGGATGAAAAACTGTTTTTT
-	TRBV19	TRBJ1-1	-	CASRGVGFTEAFF	TGTGCCAGTAGAGGGGTGGGATTCACTGAAGCTTTCTTT
-	TRBV18	TRBJ2-5	-	CASSPSPGQWETQYF	TGTGCCAGCTCACCCTCACCCGGACAGTGGGAGACCCAGTACTTC
-	TRBV5-1	TRBJ1-4	-	CASSLDRVEKLFF	TGCGCCAGCAGCTTGGACAGGGTGGAAAAACTGTTTTTT
-	TRBV5-1	TRBJ2-4	TRBD2	CASRQGRTSQNIQYF	TGCGCCAGCAGGCAGGGACGGACTAGCCAGAACATTCAGTACTTC
-	TRBV18	TRBJ1-2	-	CASSPLGAGTGRSYGYTF	TGTGCCAGCTCACCCTTGGGGGCAGGGACGGGCCGCTCCTATGGCTACACCTTC
-	TRBV7-2	TRBJ1-3	-	CASSLARGLGNTIYF	TGTGCCAGCAGCTTAGCGAGGGGGTTGGGAAACACCATATATTTT
-	TRBV5-1	TRBJ2-3	-	CASSLHQGSTDTQYF	TGCGCCAGCAGCTTACACCAGGGCAGCACAGATACGCAGTATTTT
-	TRBV10-1	TRBJ1-2	TRBD1	CASSEWTGSGYTF	TGCGCCAGCAGTGAGTGGACAGGGAGCGGCTACACCTTC
-	TRBV2	TRBJ2-7	-	CASSEGLYEQYF	TGTGCCAGCAGTGAAGGGTTATACGAGCAGTACTTC
-	TRBV5-6	TRBJ2-1	TRBD1	CASSRVLLQGALF	TGTGCCAGCAGCCGGGTCCTATTACAGGGGGCCCTCTTC
-	TRBV5-1	TRBJ1-1	TRBD1	CASSKGTGGYRTEAFF	TGCGCCAGCAGCAAGGGAACAGGGGGGTATAGGACTGAAGCTTTCTTT
-	TRBV2	TRBJ1-5	-	CASSGTVSQPQHF	TGTGCCAGCAGTGGGACAGTAAGTCAGCCCCAGCATTTT
-	TRBV7-6	TRBJ1-2	-	CASTPGGTNYGYTF	TGTGCCAGCACCCCGGGAGGCACAAACTATGGCTACACCTTC
-	TRBV28	TRBJ2-1	-	CASTARGPRFF	TGTGCCAGCACAGCTCGGGGGCCCAGGTTCTTC
-	TRBV2	TRBJ2-1	TRBD2	CASRVTSGGNNEQFF	TGTGCCAGCAGAGTTACTAGCGGGGGGAACAATGAGCAGTTCTTC
-	TRBV6-5	TRBJ1-1	-	CASSYHGGNTEAFF	TGTGCCAGCAGTTACCACGGGGGGAACACTGAAGCTTTCTTT
-	TRBV7-9	TRBJ2-5	-	CASSLALGSGRETQYF	TGTGCCAGCAGCTTAGCCCTTGGTAGCGGACGAGAGACCCAGTACTTC
-	TRBV6-5	TRBJ1-3	-	CASSYYSDGSGNTIYF	TGTGCCAGCAGTTACTACTCGGACGGCTCTGGAAACACCATATATTTT
-	TRBV6-5	TRBJ1-4	TRBD1	CASRGQAGGEKLFF	TGTGCCAGCAGAGGACAGGCGGGTGGTGAAAAACTGTTTTTT
-	TRBV2	TRBJ2-6	-	CASSEAEPSGANVLTF	TGTGCCAGCAGTGAAGCCGAGCCCTCTGGGGCCAACGTCCTGACTTTC
-	TRBV19	TRBJ2-1	TRBD2	CASSTTSGGNYEQFF	TGTGCCAGTAGTACAACTAGCGGGGGGAACTATGAGCAGTTCTTC
once	TRBV27	TRBJ2-5	-	CASSFGRVETQYF	TGTGCCAGCAGTTTTGGGCGGGTGGAGACCCAGTACTTC
-	TRBV5-4	TRBJ1-2	-	CASSMDRNYGYTF	TGTGCCAGCAGCATGGACCGTAACTATGGCTACACCTTC
-	TRBV5-1	TRBJ1-2	TRBD1	CASSFRTGANYGYTF	TGCGCCAGCAGCTTTAGGACAGGAGCTAACTATGGCTACACCTTC
-	TRBV2	TRBJ1-1	-	CASSELVTLKAEAFF	TGTGCCAGCAGTGAATTGGTCACCCTGAAGGCTGAAGCTTTCTTT
-	TRBV5-4	TRBJ2-7	TRBD1	CASSSDRAALYEQYF	TGTGCCAGCAGCTCTGACAGGGCCGCCCTATACGAGCAGTACTTC